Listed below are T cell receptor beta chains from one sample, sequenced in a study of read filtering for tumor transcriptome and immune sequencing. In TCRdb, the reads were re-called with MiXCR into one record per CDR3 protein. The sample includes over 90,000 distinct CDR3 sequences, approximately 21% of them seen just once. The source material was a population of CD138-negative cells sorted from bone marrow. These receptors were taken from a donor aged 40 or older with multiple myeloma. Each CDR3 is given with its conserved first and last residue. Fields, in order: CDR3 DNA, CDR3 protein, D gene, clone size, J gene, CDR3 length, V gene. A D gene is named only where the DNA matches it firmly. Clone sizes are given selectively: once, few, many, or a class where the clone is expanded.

DNA: TGCGCCAGCAGCCCTCAGGGGGGGAACACTGAAGCTTTCTTT; CDR3: CASSPQGGNTEAFF; D: TRBD1; size: many; J: TRBJ1-1; length: 14; V: TRBV5-1
DNA: TGTGCCTGGAGAGGGTACACTGAAGCTTTCTTT; CDR3: CAWRGYTEAFF; D: .; size: many; J: TRBJ1-1; length: 11; V: TRBV30
DNA: TGTGCTAGCAGCCTCGGCGTCCTCGGACAGGGGTTGTCTACTGAGGCTTTCTTT; CDR3: CASSLGVLGQGLSTEAFF; D: TRBD1; size: few; J: TRBJ1-1; length: 18; V: TRBV7-7
DNA: TGTGCCAGCAGGCTAAGTACTAGCGGGGCAAATGAGCAGTTCTTC; CDR3: CASRLSTSGANEQFF; D: TRBD2; size: medium-sized; J: TRBJ2-1; length: 15; V: TRBV6-5
DNA: TGCAGTGCGGAGCCCCTCCCTAGCACAGATACGCAGTATTTT; CDR3: CSAEPLPSTDTQYF; D: .; size: many; J: TRBJ2-3; length: 14; V: TRBV20-1
DNA: TGCAGTGTTCCTGGATTGGATGAGCAGTTCTTC; CDR3: CSVPGLDEQFF; D: .; size: few; J: TRBJ2-1; length: 11; V: TRBV20-1
DNA: TGTGCCAGTAGGAAGGACGGCTACAATGAGCAGTTCTTC; CDR3: CASRKDGYNEQFF; D: .; size: many; J: TRBJ2-1; length: 13; V: TRBV19
DNA: TGTGCCAGCAGCGTCATGGAAACTGAAGCTTTCTTT; CDR3: CASSVMETEAFF; D: .; size: many; J: TRBJ1-1; length: 12; V: TRBV7-9
DNA: TGTGCCAGCAGCGACGGGACGGCCCTTTACACCGGGGAGCTGTTTTTT; CDR3: CASSDGTALYTGELFF; D: .; size: many; J: TRBJ2-2; length: 16; V: TRBV7-9
DNA: TGTGCCAGCAGGCCTGCGGGGGCCTATAATTCACCCCTCCACTTT; CDR3: CASRPAGAYNSPLHF; D: .; size: many; J: TRBJ1-6; length: 15; V: TRBV11-2
DNA: TGTGCCAGCAGTTTACGGGAGAACTATGGCTACACCTTC; CDR3: CASSLRENYGYTF; D: .; size: few; J: TRBJ1-2; length: 13; V: TRBV27
DNA: TGCGCCAGCAGCTTGGGACTAGCATATTCCGACGAGCAGTACTTC; CDR3: CASSLGLAYSDEQYF; D: TRBD2; size: many; J: TRBJ2-7; length: 15; V: TRBV5-1
DNA: TGTGCCAGCGCCCGCGGCCCCGAGCGGGGGGCTAACAATGAGCAGTTCTTC; CDR3: CASARGPERGANNEQFF; D: TRBD2; size: few; J: TRBJ2-1; length: 17; V: TRBV7-9
DNA: TGCGCCAGCAGCGTACAGGGGTCCACTGAAGCTTTCTTT; CDR3: CASSVQGSTEAFF; D: TRBD1; size: .; J: TRBJ1-1; length: 13; V: TRBV5-1
DNA: TGTGCCAGCAGCCAATCTGACGCGGGGGAGACCCAGTACTTC; CDR3: CASSQSDAGETQYF; D: .; size: .; J: TRBJ2-5; length: 14; V: TRBV7-9
DNA: TGTGCCAGCAGCCAGACAGAGACTGAAGCTTTCTTT; CDR3: CASSQTETEAFF; D: .; size: many; J: TRBJ1-1; length: 12; V: TRBV12-3/TRBV12-4
DNA: TGTGCCAGCAGCTTTGGGGGACTGTACGAGCAGTACTTC; CDR3: CASSFGGLYEQYF; D: .; size: many; J: TRBJ2-7; length: 13; V: TRBV11-2
DNA: TGTGCCAGCAGCTTAGACGGGGGGGCCCTAGATGAGCAGTTCTTC; CDR3: CASSLDGGALDEQFF; D: TRBD2; size: many; J: TRBJ2-1; length: 15; V: TRBV7-9
DNA: TGCAGTGCTAAGGTCCCGTACCAAGAGACCCAGTACTTC; CDR3: CSAKVPYQETQYF; D: .; size: many; J: TRBJ2-5; length: 13; V: TRBV20-1
DNA: TGTGCCAGCAGCGTGGCCGAATCCCTTAATGAGCAGTTCTTC; CDR3: CASSVAESLNEQFF; D: .; size: few; J: TRBJ2-1; length: 14; V: TRBV9
DNA: TGCGCCAGCAGCCAAGTCGCGTCTAGTCCCTCCTACAATGAGCAGTTCTTC; CDR3: CASSQVASSPSYNEQFF; D: .; size: many; J: TRBJ2-1; length: 17; V: TRBV4-1
DNA: TGTGCCAGCAGCCAAACCGGGACTAGCGGGGGTATCGGTGAGCAGTTCTTC; CDR3: CASSQTGTSGGIGEQFF; D: TRBD2; size: many; J: TRBJ2-1; length: 17; V: TRBV6-2/TRBV6-3
DNA: TGCGCCAGCAGCCGGGACAGGGCAACCTACAATGAGCAGTTCTTC; CDR3: CASSRDRATYNEQFF; D: TRBD1; size: many; J: TRBJ2-1; length: 15; V: TRBV5-1
DNA: TGCGCCAGCAGGTTTGACTGGCAAGAGACCCAGTACTTC; CDR3: CASRFDWQETQYF; D: .; size: many; J: TRBJ2-5; length: 13; V: TRBV5-1
DNA: TGTGCCATCAGCGACTCGACTCCCGGGACGGGGGAGACCCAGTACTTC; CDR3: CAISDSTPGTGETQYF; D: .; size: many; J: TRBJ2-5; length: 16; V: TRBV10-3
DNA: TGTGCCAGCAGGCCCCCAGGGGGCGCCGACGGGGAGCTGTTTTTT; CDR3: CASRPPGGADGELFF; D: TRBD1; size: many; J: TRBJ2-2; length: 15; V: TRBV28
DNA: TGTGCCAGCAGTGAAACGAGCTCCTATAATTCACCCCTCCACTTT; CDR3: CASSETSSYNSPLHF; D: .; size: many; J: TRBJ1-6; length: 15; V: TRBV2
DNA: TGCAGCGTTGGGGACAGGGCTAATGAAAAACTGTTTTTT; CDR3: CSVGDRANEKLFF; D: TRBD1; size: many; J: TRBJ1-4; length: 13; V: TRBV29-1
DNA: TGTGCCACCAGCGCGATAGACAGGGGGCCACGAGCTTTCTTT; CDR3: CATSAIDRGPRAFF; D: TRBD1; size: many; J: TRBJ1-1; length: 14; V: TRBV15
DNA: TGCAGCGTTGCCCCTCTAGGGGGCCACGAGCAGTACTTC; CDR3: CSVAPLGGHEQYF; D: TRBD1; size: many; J: TRBJ2-7; length: 13; V: TRBV29-1
DNA: TGCAGTGGCAGAGGACAGGCGGGGAAGACCCAGTACTTC; CDR3: CSGRGQAGKTQYF; D: .; size: few; J: TRBJ2-5; length: 13; V: TRBV20-1
DNA: TGTGCCAGCAGCTTAGGCGTAGAGGAGCAGTACTTC; CDR3: CASSLGVEEQYF; D: .; size: few; J: TRBJ2-7; length: 12; V: TRBV7-9
DNA: TGTGCCAGCATCGGGACAGGGGGGTTCTTC; CDR3: CASIGTGGFF; D: TRBD1; size: many; J: TRBJ2-1; length: 10; V: TRBV2
DNA: TGTGCCATCGGCCCGGACAGGGTGCTCCAGCCCCAGCATTTT; CDR3: CAIGPDRVLQPQHF; D: TRBD1; size: .; J: TRBJ1-5; length: 14; V: TRBV10-3
DNA: TGCAGCGTACAGAACCCCTCCTACGAGCAGTACTTC; CDR3: CSVQNPSYEQYF; D: .; size: many; J: TRBJ2-7; length: 12; V: TRBV29-1
DNA: TGTGCCAGCAGTACAAGGGTCAACACTGAAGCTTTCTTT; CDR3: CASSTRVNTEAFF; D: .; size: many; J: TRBJ1-1; length: 13; V: TRBV28
DNA: TGTGCCAGCTCACCAAACAGTATTGGCAGCAATCAGCCCCAGCATTTT; CDR3: CASSPNSIGSNQPQHF; D: .; size: .; J: TRBJ1-5; length: 16; V: TRBV18
DNA: TGCGCCAGCAGCCAAGATAGCAACACAGATACGCAGTATTTT; CDR3: CASSQDSNTDTQYF; D: .; size: many; J: TRBJ2-3; length: 14; V: TRBV4-1
DNA: TGTGCCAGCAGCTTAGCGGCAGGGTCGTTCGAGACCCAGTACTTC; CDR3: CASSLAAGSFETQYF; D: .; size: .; J: TRBJ2-5; length: 15; V: TRBV11-2
DNA: TGTGCCAGTAGTAGCTATAACTACAATGAGCAGTTCTTC; CDR3: CASSSYNYNEQFF; D: .; size: .; J: TRBJ2-1; length: 13; V: TRBV19
DNA: TGCAGTGCGCGGACAGGGGGACCTCTAAATCAGCCCCAGCATTTT; CDR3: CSARTGGPLNQPQHF; D: TRBD1; size: few; J: TRBJ1-5; length: 15; V: TRBV20-1
DNA: TGTGCCAGCAGCAGACAGTCCTCCTATCAGCCCCAGCATTTT; CDR3: CASSRQSSYQPQHF; D: .; size: .; J: TRBJ1-5; length: 14; V: TRBV28
DNA: TGTGCCAGCTCACCTCTCGGACAAGAAACCGGTTCACCCCTCCACTTT; CDR3: CASSPLGQETGSPLHF; D: .; size: few; J: TRBJ1-6; length: 16; V: TRBV18